These 26 T cell receptor beta chains were all obtained from the same sample, sequenced in a study of T cell repertoires in cytomegalovirus infection. TCRdb recomputed calls from the reads with MiXCR, one row per CDR3 protein. The repertoire consists of roughly 81,000 distinct CDR3 sequences, with around 3.5% occurring once and the leading ten covering approximately 5%. Material: PBMCs. Source of these receptors: a human donor in good health (CMV status not recorded). Some clones in this sample may be carry-over from other donors' samples.

There are many counts of this clonotype. The chain links TRBV12-3 or TRBV12-4 to TRBJ1-2; TRBD1 agrees at 10 bases. The CDR3 spans 13 residues. The trim removed 3 bases at V and 6 bases at J, leaving 1 base unmatched. In DNA, the CDR3 is TGTGCCAGCAGTTTGACAGGGGGCGATGGCTACACCTTC. Its protein product is CASSLTGGDGYTF.

The table lists this clonotype with a count of one. The chain couples TRBV28 to TRBJ1-4; D gene ambiguous. Germline CDR1 reads MDHEN; CDR2 reads SYDVKM. Trimming took off 8 bases at V and 0 bases at J, with 7 bases between the two ends. The CDR3 covers 13 residues. CDR3 amino acids: CASCIATNEKLFF. DNA for the CDR3: TGTGCCAGCTGCATAGCAACTAATGAAAAACTGTTTTTT.

This clonotype has a count of ten or more. The chain is built from TRBV4-1 and TRBJ2-6; D perhaps matches TRBD1 (7 bases). The germline V gene has CDR1 MGHRA and CDR2 YSYEKL. The V end was cut by 3 bases, the J end by 1 base, with 19 bases between. CDR3 length: 19 amino acids. Written as DNA, the CDR3 is TGCGCCAGCAGCCACCGCGGGACAGCCCGTGGATCTGGGGCCAACGTCCTGACTTTC. Amino acid sequence: CASSHRGTARGSGANVLTF.

In this sample, this clonotype turned up many times. The chain joins TRBV29-1 to TRBJ1-1; D might be TRBD1 (5 bases). CDR1 and CDR2 from the germline V gene are SQVTM and ANQGSEA. Between the trimmed V and J ends, which lost 6 bases and 7 bases, there was a span of 18 bases. The CDR3 is 13 amino acids. CDR3 in DNA: TGCAGCGTCCTGAAACCGGGACGCAATGAAGCTTTCTTT. Translated: CSVLKPGRNEAFF.

In this sample, this clonotype turned up many times. The chain has TRBV2 and TRBJ2-7, with D uncertain. The germline CDR1 and CDR2 sequences are SNHLY and FYNNEI. V dropped 5 bases and J dropped 4 bases, with 9 bases sitting between them. CDR3 length: 12 residues. CDR3 protein: CASSFTQYEQYF. DNA for the CDR3: TGTGCCAGCAGTTTTACGCAGTACGAGCAGTACTTC. Full variable domain (remainder filled in from reference TRBV2 and TRBJ2-7): EPEVTQTPSHQVTQMGQEVILRCVPISNHLYFYWYRQILGQKVEFLVSFYNNEISEKSEIFDDQFSVERPDGSNFTLKIRSTKLEDSAMYFCASSFTQYEQYFGPGTRLTVT.

This clonotype has at least ten counts. This CDR3 reads CASSLSGLNSPLHF. The CDR3 region has the DNA TGTGCCAGCAGCTTAAGTGGACTCAATTCACCCCTCCACTTT. The chain carries TRBV13 and TRBJ1-6; D remains unclear. V lost 2 bases and J lost 7, with 9 bases in between. The germline V gene has CDR1 PRHDT and CDR2 FYEKMQ (reference sequence). The CDR3 has 14 amino acids.

The rearrangement joins TRBV6-6 to TRBJ2-7; D is unclear. V gave up 6 bases and J gave up 12 bases, with 15 bases separating them. This CDR3 is 11 amino acids long. Germline loops: CDR1 MNHNY, CDR2 SVGAGI (reference sequence). CDR3 loop: CASSPKDRTYF. The CDR3 DNA follows: TGTGCCAGCAGCCCAAAGGACCGGACGTACTTC.

This clonotype was detected ten times or more. The chain recombines TRBV12-3 or TRBV12-4 with TRBJ1-5; 9 nucleotides match TRBD1. The CDR3 covers 13 residues. The trim removed 5 bases at V and 7 bases at J, leaving 3 bases unmatched. The CDR3, as DNA: TGTGCCAGCAGTGGGGGACAGGGACAGCCCCAGCATTTT. Translation gives CASSGGQGQPQHF.

This clonotype was observed many times. The chain combines TRBV20-1 with TRBJ2-7; D remains ambiguous. This CDR3 contains 14 residues. Germline V gene sequence: CDR1 DFQATT, CDR2 SNEGSKA (reference sequence). Trimming shortened V by 6 bases and J by 0 bases, and 15 bases separated the two germline ends. The CDR3: CSAGFSGNSYEQYF. CDR3 nucleotides: TGCAGTGCAGGGTTCTCAGGCAACTCCTACGAGCAGTACTTC.

In its sample, this clonotype was seen many times. The rearrangement links TRBV7-2 to TRBJ2-3, with 7 bases matching TRBD2. Per germline, CDR1 SGHTA and CDR2 FQGNSA. CDR3 length: 14 residues. Trimming removed 5 bases from V and 1 base from J; junction bases left unmatched: 3. The CDR3 is CASSGDYGTDTQYF. The CDR3 DNA is TGTGCCAGCAGCGGGGACTACGGCACAGATACGCAGTATTTT.

This clonotype was seen many times. The rearrangement uses TRBV7-2 and TRBJ2-1; D not resolved. The V and J ends lost 1 base and 6 bases respectively, with 10 bases between them. From germline, CDR1 is SGHTA and CDR2 FQGNSA. The CDR3 runs 14 residues. CDR3 nucleotide sequence: TGTGCCAGCAGCTTAGACTGGGCGGTCAATGAGCAGTTCTTC. Its translation is CASSLDWAVNEQFF.

This clonotype was counted ten times or more. The rearrangement uses TRBV6-2 or TRBV6-3 and TRBJ1-1; no clear D. The length of the CDR3 is 12 residues. The germline V and J ends were trimmed by 2 bases and 1 base, with 2 bases remaining between them. Germline V CDR1 and CDR2: MNHEY, SVGEGT. The chain's CDR3 is CASSYRNTEAFF. As DNA, the CDR3 is TGTGCCAGCAGTTACAGGAACACTGAAGCTTTCTTT.

Ten or more counts support this clonotype. The rearrangement uses TRBV11-2 and TRBJ1-2; no firm D call. The CDR3 is made up of 15 amino acids. The ends were cut back, 3 bases at V and 8 bases at J, with 19 bases in the middle. CDR1 and CDR2 from the germline V gene are SGHAT and FQNNGV. The CDR3 here is CASSFLIASPGGYTF. CDR3 bases: TGTGCCAGCAGCTTCTTAATCGCCAGTCCTGGAGGCTACACCTTC.

Concerning this clonotype: A much larger clone lies one base from this, so it may be a read error. The chain joins TRBV15 to TRBJ2-7; 8 nucleotides match TRBD1. This CDR3 contains 14 residues. The germline V gene has CDR1 LNHNV and CDR2 YYDKDF (reference sequence). The V and J ends lost 3 bases and 2 bases, in that order; junction bases with no gene match: 3. The chain's CDR3 is CATSSDRGAYEQYF. The CDR3 DNA reads as TGTGCCACCAGCAGCGACAGGGGAGCCTACGAGCAGTACTTC.

This clonotype has ten or more counts. This chain uses TRBV20-1 with TRBJ1-1, with D tentatively TRBD1 (5 bases). Trimming removed 5 bases at V and 5 bases at J, with 18 bases between. This CDR3 contains 14 residues. The germline CDR1 and CDR2 sequences are DFQATT and SNEGSKA (reference sequence). In nucleotides, the CDR3 is TGCAGTGCTCGCCGAAGGCAGGGAGTAACTGAAGCTTTCTTT. Translated, it gives CSARRRQGVTEAFF.

This clonotype appeared many times. The chain combines TRBV6-5 with TRBJ2-7, with TRBD2 as a possible D gene (5 bases). The CDR3 covers 14 residues. Looked up from germline, CDR1 is MNHEY and CDR2 is SVGAGI. V shed 0 bases and J shed 4 bases, with 10 bases lying between them. CDR3 sequence: CASSYSRVHYEQYF. For the CDR3, the DNA is TGTGCCAGCAGTTACTCGAGGGTTCATTACGAGCAGTACTTC.

This clonotype was recorded many times. V gene TRBV7-2 combines with J gene TRBJ2-1; D tentatively fits TRBD1 or TRBD2 (6 bases each). This CDR3 comprises 13 residues. Germline-derived CDR1 and CDR2 are SGHTA and FQGNSA. V lost 8 bases, J lost 1 base, and 9 bases lay in between. CDR3 loop: CASGGGSYNEQFF. CDR3 in DNA: TGTGCCAGCGGAGGGGGATCCTACAATGAGCAGTTCTTC. Full variable domain (rest looked up from reference TRBV7-2 and TRBJ2-1): GAGVSQSPSNKVTEKGKDVELRCDPISGHTALYWYRQSLGQGLEFLIYFQGNSAPDKSGLPSDRFSAERTGGSVSTLTIQRTQQEDSAVYLCASGGGSYNEQFFGPGTRLTVL.

This clonotype was picked up many times. This chain connects TRBV11-2 to TRBJ2-1; 8 bases agree with TRBD2. The CDR3 has 17 residues. Germline V gives CDR1 SGHAT, CDR2 FQNNGV. V gave up 0 bases and J gave up 7 bases; unmatched junction bases: 11. The CDR3 region is CASSLDIFGGVLNEQFF. The CDR3 DNA is TGTGCCAGCAGCTTAGATATTTTCGGGGGGGTATTAAATGAGCAGTTCTTC. The full variable domain, in which reference TRBV11-2 and TRBJ2-1 provide the parts outside the CDR3, is EAGVAQSPRYKIIEKRQSVAFWCNPISGHATLYWYQQILGQGPKLLIQFQNNGVVDDSQLPKDRFSAERLKGVDSTLKIQPAKLEDSAVYLCASSLDIFGGVLNEQFFGPGTRLTVL.

In this sample, this clonotype turned up many times. The CDR3 region has the DNA TGCGCCAGCAGCTTGGCAGGAGGAGTCACTGAAGCTTTCTTT. Protein product: CASSLAGGVTEAFF. The gene calls are TRBV5-1 and TRBJ1-1; no clear D. This CDR3 is built from 14 residues. Germline V gene sequence: CDR1 SGHRS, CDR2 YFSETQ. V lost 0 bases to trimming and J lost 4 bases, with 10 bases between them. The full variable domain, completed using reference TRBV5-1 and TRBJ1-1, is KAGVTQTPRYLIKTRGQQVTLSCSPISGHRSVSWYQQTPGQGLQFLFEYFSETQRNKGNFPGRFSGRQFSNSRSEMNVSTLELGDSALYLCASSLAGGVTEAFFGQGTRLTVV.

This clonotype was seen at least ten times. CDR3 nucleotide sequence: TGCAGTGCCCAGGGACTAGCGGGTTTCAGTGAGCAGTTCTTC. This encodes CSAQGLAGFSEQFF. This sequence joins TRBV20-1 and TRBJ2-1; 12 bases align to TRBD2. Germline assignment: CDR1 DFQATT and CDR2 SNEGSKA (reference sequence). The ends lost 6 bases at V and 9 bases at J; junction bases unmatched: 9. CDR3 length: 14 residues.

This clonotype was counted ten times or more. The chain uses TRBV7-2 and TRBJ1-1; D uncertain. Trimming shortened V by 6 bases and J by 1 base, and 12 bases separated the two germline ends. The germline V gene encodes CDR1 SGHTA and CDR2 FQGNSA. This CDR3 contains 14 residues. This chain's CDR3 is CASSYSHSNTEAFF. DNA for the CDR3: TGTGCCAGCAGTTACTCTCATTCGAACACTGAAGCTTTCTTT.

This clonotype was seen at least ten times. The chain is built from TRBV7-2 and TRBJ2-5; 8 bases are a match to TRBD2. J gave up 4 bases and V 8 bases, and 9 bases lay outside the gene matches. Germline V gives CDR1 SGHTA, CDR2 FQGNSA. The CDR3 is made up of 14 amino acids. DNA of the CDR3: TGTGCCAGCCACCGGGGGGGCTTCGGAGAGACCCAGTACTTC. Protein sequence: CASHRGGFGETQYF.

The rearrangement links TRBV2 to TRBJ1-1; 8 bases fit TRBD1. CDR1 SNHLY and CDR2 FYNNEI come from the germline V gene. The CDR3 totals 16 residues. Losses at the gene ends were 6 bases for V and 2 bases for J; bases not matched to a gene: 11. CDR3 sequence: CASRRRATGENTEAFF. The CDR3 nucleotides read TGTGCCAGCAGGCGCCGTGCGACAGGGGAAAACACTGAAGCTTTCTTT.

This clonotype was seen ten or more times. This chain links TRBV7-9 with TRBJ2-5; TRBD2 matches 10 bases. The junction had 3 bases not matched to a gene; V was cut back by 0 bases and J by 2 bases. The CDR3 contains 16 residues. Germline CDR1 reads SEHNR; CDR2 reads FQNEAQ (reference sequence). The CDR3 bases are TGTGCCAGCAGCTTAGCTCTAGCGGGGGCTCAAGAGACCCAGTACTTC. Amino acid sequence: CASSLALAGAQETQYF.

This clonotype has at least ten counts. J is TRBJ1-5 and V is TRBV7-2; a weak D match, TRBD1 (6 bases). The germline V and J ends were trimmed by 0 bases and 4 bases, with 13 bases remaining between them. Germline assignment: CDR1 SGHTA and CDR2 FQGNSA. There are 16 residues in the CDR3. The CDR3: CASSLATGIRNQPQHF. The CDR3 bases are TGTGCCAGCAGCTTAGCTACAGGGATTCGTAATCAGCCCCAGCATTTT. Combining the CDR3 with reference TRBV7-2 and TRBJ1-5 gives the whole variable domain GAGVSQSPSNKVTEKGKDVELRCDPISGHTALYWYRQSLGQGLEFLIYFQGNSAPDKSGLPSDRFSAERTGGSVSTLTIQRTQQEDSAVYLCASSLATGIRNQPQHFGDGTRLSIL.

This clonotype was recorded at least ten times. V is TRBV20-1 and J is TRBJ2-7, with 8 positions matching TRBD1. V trimming: 0 bases; J trimming: 5 bases; junction bases outside the gene matches: 12. Per germline, CDR1 DFQATT and CDR2 SNEGSKA (reference sequence). The CDR3 totals 16 residues. CDR3 DNA sequence: TGCAGTGCTAGAGAGGACTTGACAGGGGCGGGTGACGAGCAGTACTTC. Its translation is CSAREDLTGAGDEQYF.